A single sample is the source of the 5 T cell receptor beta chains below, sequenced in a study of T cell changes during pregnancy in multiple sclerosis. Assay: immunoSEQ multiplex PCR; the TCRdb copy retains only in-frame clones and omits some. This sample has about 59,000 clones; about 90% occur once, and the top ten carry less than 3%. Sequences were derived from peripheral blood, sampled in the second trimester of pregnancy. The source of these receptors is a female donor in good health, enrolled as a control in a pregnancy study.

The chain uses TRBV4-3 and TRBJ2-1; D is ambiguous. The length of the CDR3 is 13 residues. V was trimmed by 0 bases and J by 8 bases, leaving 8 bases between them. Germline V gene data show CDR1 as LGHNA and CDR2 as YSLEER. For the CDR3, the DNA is TGCGCCAGCAGCCAAGACCTAATTTATGAGCAGTTCTTC. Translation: CASSQDLIYEQFF.

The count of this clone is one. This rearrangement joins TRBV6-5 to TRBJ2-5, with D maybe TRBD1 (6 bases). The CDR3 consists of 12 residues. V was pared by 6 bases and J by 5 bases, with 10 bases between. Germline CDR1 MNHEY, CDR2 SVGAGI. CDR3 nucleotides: TGTGCCAGCAGCAGGGACACGGAGACCCAGTACTTC. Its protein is CASSRDTETQYF.

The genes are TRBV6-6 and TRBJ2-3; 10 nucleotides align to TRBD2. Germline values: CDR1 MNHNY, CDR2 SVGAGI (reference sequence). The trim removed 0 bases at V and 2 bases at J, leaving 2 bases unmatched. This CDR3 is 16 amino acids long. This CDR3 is CASSYSAGGITDTQYF. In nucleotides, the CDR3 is TGTGCCAGCAGTTACTCAGCGGGAGGGATCACAGATACGCAGTATTTT.

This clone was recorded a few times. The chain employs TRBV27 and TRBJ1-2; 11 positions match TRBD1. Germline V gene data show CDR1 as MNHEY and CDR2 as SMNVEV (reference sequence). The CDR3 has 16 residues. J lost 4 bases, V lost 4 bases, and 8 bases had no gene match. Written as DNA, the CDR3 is TGTGCCAGCAGTTCCAATTCGGGACAGGGGGTCTATGGCTACACCTTC. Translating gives CASSSNSGQGVYGYTF.

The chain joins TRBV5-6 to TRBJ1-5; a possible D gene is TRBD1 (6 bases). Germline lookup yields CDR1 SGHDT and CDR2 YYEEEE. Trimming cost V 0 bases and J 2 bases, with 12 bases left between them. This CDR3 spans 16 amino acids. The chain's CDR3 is CASSLAGSGGNQPQHF. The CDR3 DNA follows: TGTGCCAGCAGCTTGGCCGGGTCAGGGGGCAATCAGCCCCAGCATTTT.